The T cell receptor beta chain described here comes from a study of blood T cell repertoires in COVID-19 (dated by TCRdb to about 2020). In terms of the full investigation: Samples from collaborators originated in the United States, Italy and Spain and spanned both the acute and convalescent phases of COVID-19. The prospective study material was composed of cDNA or gDNA derived from T cells, B-cell-depleted T cells, or PBMCs. Deeply sampled blood TCRbeta repertoires from subjects exposed to, actively infected with, or recovered from COVID-19 were included in the dataset. The repertoires were released in a freely available public database intended as a resource for research on the immune response to SARS-CoV-2. The samples were drawn from the first 160 participants of the ongoing ImmuneRACE study and from about 1,200 subjects provided by 6 global collaborators. Sample metadata almost always included a de-identified subject ID, COVID-19 status, age in years and sex. HLA class I and class II types, where available, came from metadata supplied by the sample provider rather than from assay-based typing. Findings and caveats that apply to the study as a whole: The quantity of clinical and demographic metadata differed by source and by participant and was supplied without curation.

Whole blood was collected in K2EDTA tubes by collaborating institutions according to the institutions' own protocols. Collaborator samples were shipped for TCRbeta analysis as frozen whole blood, isolated PBMCs, or DNA extracted from either sample type. Between the V and J ends, shortened by 5 bases and 7 bases respectively, the junction contains 14 bases. CDR1 and CDR2 were assigned from the germline V gene (reference sequence) as SGHAT and FQDESV. The CDR3 measures 14 amino acids from cysteine to phenylalanine. Of all the DNA, just the CDR3 is kept, 42 bases in frame from base 1. The immunoSEQ Assay, a bias-controlled multiplex PCR, was used to amplify TCRbeta CDR3 regions from genomic DNA. As for how the authors treated the data: The number of nucleated cells in each sample was estimated from the amplification of reference gene primers within the assay. To quantify the absolute abundance of each unique TCRbeta CDR3 rearrangement, sequence reads were collapsed and filtered. Productive Simpson clonality was computed per sample as the square root of Simpson's diversity index over productive rearrangements. What TCRdb holds here is the immuneACCESS table cut down to in-frame rearrangements. Part of the clones is not present; checked against another copy, under half of the missing clones reflect an unresolved V gene, and the others are unexplained. From that table come the V and J calls and clone size; the DNA was used to work out D and trimming. The sample has 95,000 to 150,000 clones on record, roughly 91% of them singletons. In total, the top ten clones hold less than 2% of the sample.

As concerns this clone: Its cognate antigen has yet to be identified. Base qualities are not at hand, and no much larger clone is one base apart.

Sample: peripheral blood. The sequence derives from a human donor in a cohort sampled during active COVID-19. The chain is assembled from TRBV11-1 and TRBJ2-2; TRBD1 is perhaps the D gene, given 6 matching bases. The base sequence is TGTGCCAGCAGCCCTCAATCAGGGGTCGGGGAGCTGTTTTTT. The resulting protein is CASSPQSGVGELFF. Where the CDR3 stops, the reference TRBV11-1 and TRBJ2-2 genes take over; the full variable domain is EAEVAQSPRYKITEKSQAVAFWCDPISGHATLYWYRQILGQGPELLVQFQDESVVDDSQLPKDRFSAERLKGVDSTLKIQPAELGDSAMYLCASSPQSGVGELFFGEGSRLTVL.